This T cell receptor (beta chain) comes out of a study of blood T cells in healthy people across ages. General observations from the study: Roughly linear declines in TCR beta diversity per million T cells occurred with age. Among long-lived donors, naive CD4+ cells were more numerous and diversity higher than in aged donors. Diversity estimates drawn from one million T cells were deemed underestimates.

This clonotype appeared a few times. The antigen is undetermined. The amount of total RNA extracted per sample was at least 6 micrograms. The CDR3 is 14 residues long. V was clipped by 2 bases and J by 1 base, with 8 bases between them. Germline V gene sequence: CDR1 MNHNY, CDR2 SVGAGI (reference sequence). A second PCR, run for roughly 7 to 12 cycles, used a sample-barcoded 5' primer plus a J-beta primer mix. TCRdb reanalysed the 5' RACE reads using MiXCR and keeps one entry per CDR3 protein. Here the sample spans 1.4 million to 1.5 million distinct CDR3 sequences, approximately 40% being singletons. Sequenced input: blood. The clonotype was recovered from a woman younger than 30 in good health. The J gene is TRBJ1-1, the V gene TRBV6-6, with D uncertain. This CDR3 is CASSYGQANTEAFF. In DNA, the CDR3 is TGTGCCAGCAGTTACGGGCAGGCGAACACTGAAGCTTTCTTT.